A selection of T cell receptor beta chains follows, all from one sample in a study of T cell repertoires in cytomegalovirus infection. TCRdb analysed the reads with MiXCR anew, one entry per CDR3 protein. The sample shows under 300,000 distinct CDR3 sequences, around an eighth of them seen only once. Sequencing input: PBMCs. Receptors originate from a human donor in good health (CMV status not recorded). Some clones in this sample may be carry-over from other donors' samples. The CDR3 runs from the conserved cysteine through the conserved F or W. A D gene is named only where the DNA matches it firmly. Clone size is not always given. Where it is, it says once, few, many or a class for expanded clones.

CSARETGTTETQYF TGCAGTGCTAGAGAGACAGGGACGACGGAGACCCAGTACTTC NA TRBV20-1 TRBD1 14 TRBJ2-5
CASGTGEGNTIYF TGTGCCAGTGGCACAGGGGAGGGAAACACCATATATTTT NA TRBV19 TRBD1 13 TRBJ1-3
CASSKTSGGLSSYNEQFF TGTGCCAGCAGCAAGACTAGCGGGGGCCTTTCCTCCTACAATGAGCAGTTCTTC many TRBV7-3 TRBD2 18 TRBJ2-1
CAVGTSETQYF TGTGCCGTTGGGACCTCTGAGACCCAGTACTTC few TRBV19 NA 11 TRBJ2-5
CASSTLNTGELFF TGTGCCAGCAGCACATTGAACACCGGGGAGCTGTTTTTT few TRBV6-1 NA 13 TRBJ2-2
CSGGQGSHYGYTF TGCAGCGGGGGACAGGGGTCGCACTATGGCTACACCTTC NA TRBV29-1 TRBD1 13 TRBJ1-2
CASSTRTSGNLGYEQYF TGTGCCAGCAGTACCAGGACTAGCGGGAACCTCGGATACGAGCAGTACTTC many TRBV6-2/TRBV6-3 TRBD2 17 TRBJ2-7
CASSIGFSYNEQFF TGTGCCAGCAGCATAGGGTTCTCCTACAATGAGCAGTTCTTC many TRBV7-2 NA 14 TRBJ2-1
CAITVAGNGEQYF TGTGCCATCACCGTAGCGGGGAACGGGGAGCAGTACTTC NA TRBV10-3 TRBD2 13 TRBJ2-7
CASSPPGTQAKNIQYF TGTGCCAGCAGCCCCCCCGGGACACAAGCCAAAAACATTCAGTACTTC many TRBV7-2 NA 16 TRBJ2-4
CASSFRTTGINEKLFF TGTGCCAGCAGCTTTAGAACGACAGGGATTAATGAAAAACTGTTTTTT NA TRBV11-2 TRBD1 16 TRBJ1-4
CSASEIGGETQYF TGCAGTGCTAGTGAAATAGGGGGGGAGACCCAGTACTTC many TRBV20-1 NA 13 TRBJ2-5
CSARGGGETQYF TGCAGTGCTAGAGGAGGGGGAGAGACCCAGTACTTC few TRBV20-1 NA 12 TRBJ2-5
CASSLGHPSSYNSPLHF TGTGCCAGCAGCTTAGGGCACCCGAGCTCCTATAATTCACCCCTCCACTTT many TRBV7-2 NA 17 TRBJ1-6
CASSPTREGNTEAFF TGTGCCAGCTCCCCCACCCGGGAGGGGAACACTGAAGCTTTCTTT NA TRBV18 NA 15 TRBJ1-1
CASSPSLGTTNEKLFF TGTGCCAGCAGCCCTTCTTTGGGGACAACTAATGAAAAACTGTTTTTT many TRBV7-9 NA 16 TRBJ1-4
CSVDDKGAGVAQYF TGCAGCGTTGACGACAAGGGGGCCGGGGTAGCCCAGTACTTC NA TRBV29-1 TRBD1 14 TRBJ2-5